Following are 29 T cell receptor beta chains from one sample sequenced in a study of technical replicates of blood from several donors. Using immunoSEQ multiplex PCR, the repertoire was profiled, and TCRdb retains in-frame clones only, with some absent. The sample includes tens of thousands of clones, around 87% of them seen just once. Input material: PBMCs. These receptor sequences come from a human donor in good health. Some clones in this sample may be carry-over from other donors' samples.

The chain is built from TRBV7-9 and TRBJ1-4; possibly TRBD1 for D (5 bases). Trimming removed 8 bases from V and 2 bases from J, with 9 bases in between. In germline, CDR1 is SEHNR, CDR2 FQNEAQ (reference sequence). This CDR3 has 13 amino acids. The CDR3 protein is CASVGLTNEKLFF. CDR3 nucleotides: TGTGCCAGCGTGGGACTCACTAATGAAAAACTGTTTTTT.

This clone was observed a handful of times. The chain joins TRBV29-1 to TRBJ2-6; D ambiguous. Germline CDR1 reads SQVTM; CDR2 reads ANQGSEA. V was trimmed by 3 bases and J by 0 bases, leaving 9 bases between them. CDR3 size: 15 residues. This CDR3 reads CSVEGEVSGANVLTF. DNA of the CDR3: TGCAGCGTTGAGGGCGAAGTCTCTGGGGCCAACGTCCTGACTTTC.

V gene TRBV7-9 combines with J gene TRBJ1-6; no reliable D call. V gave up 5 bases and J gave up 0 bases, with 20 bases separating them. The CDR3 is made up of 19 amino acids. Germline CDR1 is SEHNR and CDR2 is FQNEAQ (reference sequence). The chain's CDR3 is CASSTSIELRSSYNSPLHF. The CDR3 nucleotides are TGTGCCAGCAGCACCTCGATTGAGCTACGAAGCTCCTATAATTCACCCCTCCACTTT.

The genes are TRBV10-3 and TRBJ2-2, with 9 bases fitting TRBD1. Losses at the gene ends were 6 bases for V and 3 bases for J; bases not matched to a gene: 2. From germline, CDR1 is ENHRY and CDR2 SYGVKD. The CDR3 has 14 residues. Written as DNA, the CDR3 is TGTGCCATCAGGGGGACAGGGTACACCGGGGAGCTGTTTTTT. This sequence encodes CAIRGTGYTGELFF.

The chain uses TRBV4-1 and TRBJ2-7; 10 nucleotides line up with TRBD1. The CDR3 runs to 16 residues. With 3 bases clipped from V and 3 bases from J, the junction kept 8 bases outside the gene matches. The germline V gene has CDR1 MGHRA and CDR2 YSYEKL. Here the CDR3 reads CASSQLMGQGSYEQYF. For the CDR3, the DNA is TGCGCCAGCAGCCAGTTAATGGGACAGGGGAGCTACGAGCAGTACTTC.

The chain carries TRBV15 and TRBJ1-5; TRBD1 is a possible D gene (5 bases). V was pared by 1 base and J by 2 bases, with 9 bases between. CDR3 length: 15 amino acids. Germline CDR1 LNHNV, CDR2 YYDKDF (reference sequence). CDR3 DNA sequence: TGTGCCACCAGCAGAGTAGTAGGGGGCAATCAGCCCCAGCATTTT. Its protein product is CATSRVVGGNQPQHF.

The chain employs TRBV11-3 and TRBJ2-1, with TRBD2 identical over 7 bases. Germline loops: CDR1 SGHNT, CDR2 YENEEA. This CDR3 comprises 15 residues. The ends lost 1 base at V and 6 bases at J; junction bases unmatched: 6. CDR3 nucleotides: TGTGCCAGCAGCTTAGGGCTAGCGGAATTCAATGAGCAGTTCTTC. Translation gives CASSLGLAEFNEQFF.

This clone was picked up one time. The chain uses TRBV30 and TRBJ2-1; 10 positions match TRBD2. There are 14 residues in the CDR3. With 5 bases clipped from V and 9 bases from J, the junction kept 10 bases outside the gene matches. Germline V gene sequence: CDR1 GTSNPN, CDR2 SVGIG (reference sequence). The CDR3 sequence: CAWRGGLAGAEQFF. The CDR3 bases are TGTGCCTGGCGTGGTGGGCTAGCGGGAGCTGAGCAGTTCTTC.

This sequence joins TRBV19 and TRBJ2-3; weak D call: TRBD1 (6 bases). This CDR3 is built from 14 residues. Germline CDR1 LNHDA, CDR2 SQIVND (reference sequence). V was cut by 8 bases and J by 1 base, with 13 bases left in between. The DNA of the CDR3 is TGTGCCAGTCTCCGGGACACGCGCACAGATACGCAGTATTTT. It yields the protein CASLRDTRTDTQYF.

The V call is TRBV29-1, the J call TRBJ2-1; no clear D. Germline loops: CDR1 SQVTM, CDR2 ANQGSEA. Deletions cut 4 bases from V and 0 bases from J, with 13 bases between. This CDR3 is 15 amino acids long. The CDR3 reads CSVAAVPSSYNEQFF. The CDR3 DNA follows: TGCAGCGTTGCTGCGGTCCCAAGCTCCTACAATGAGCAGTTCTTC.

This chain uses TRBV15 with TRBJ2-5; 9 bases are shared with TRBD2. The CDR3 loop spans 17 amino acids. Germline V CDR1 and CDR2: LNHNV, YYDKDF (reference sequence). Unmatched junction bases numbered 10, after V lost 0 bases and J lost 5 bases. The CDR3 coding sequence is TGTGCCACCAGCAGAGATCCGGCGCGGGGGGGCCGCGAGACCCAGTACTTC. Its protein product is CATSRDPARGGRETQYF.

The CDR3 DNA follows: TGCGCCAGCAGCTTGGGACAGGGGATAACGACAGATACGCAGTATTTT. Protein product: CASSLGQGITTDTQYF. This chain joins TRBV5-1 and TRBJ2-3; 8 nucleotides match TRBD1. This CDR3 spans 16 amino acids. The J segment lost 3 bases and the V segment lost 0 bases, leaving 6 bases of the junction unmatched. The V gene's germline CDR1 is SGHRS and CDR2 YFSETQ.

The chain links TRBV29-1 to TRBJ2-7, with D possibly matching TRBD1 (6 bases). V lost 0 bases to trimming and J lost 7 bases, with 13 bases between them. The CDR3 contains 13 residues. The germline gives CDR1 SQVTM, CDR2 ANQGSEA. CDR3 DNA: TGCAGCGTTGAAGAAGAAACAGGGTGGGAGCAGTACTTC. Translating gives CSVEEETGWEQYF.

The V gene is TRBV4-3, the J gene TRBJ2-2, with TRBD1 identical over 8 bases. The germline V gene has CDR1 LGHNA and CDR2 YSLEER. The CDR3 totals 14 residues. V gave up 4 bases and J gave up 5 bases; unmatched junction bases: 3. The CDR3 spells CASSPWTGTGELFF. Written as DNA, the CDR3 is TGCGCCAGCAGCCCTTGGACAGGGACCGGGGAGCTGTTTTTT.

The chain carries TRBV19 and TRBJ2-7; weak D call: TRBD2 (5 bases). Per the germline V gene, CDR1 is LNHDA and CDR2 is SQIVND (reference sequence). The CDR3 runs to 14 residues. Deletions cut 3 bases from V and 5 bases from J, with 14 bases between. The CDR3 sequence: CASSMGVGFNEQYF. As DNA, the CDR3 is TGTGCCAGTAGTATGGGAGTGGGATTCAACGAGCAGTACTTC.

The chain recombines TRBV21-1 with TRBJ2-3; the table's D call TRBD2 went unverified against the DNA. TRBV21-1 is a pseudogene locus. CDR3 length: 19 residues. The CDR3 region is CASTTPKRAGGPKTDTQYF. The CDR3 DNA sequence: TGTGCCAGCACCACGCCGAAAAGAGCGGGGGGGCCTAAAACAGATACGCAGTATTTT.

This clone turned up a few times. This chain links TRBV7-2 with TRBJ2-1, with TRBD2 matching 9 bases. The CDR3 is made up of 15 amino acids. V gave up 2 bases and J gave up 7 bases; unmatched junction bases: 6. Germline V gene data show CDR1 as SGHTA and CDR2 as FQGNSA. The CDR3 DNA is TGTGCCAGCAGCTTAAGTTCGGGACTAGCAAATGAGCAGTTCTTC. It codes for CASSLSSGLANEQFF.

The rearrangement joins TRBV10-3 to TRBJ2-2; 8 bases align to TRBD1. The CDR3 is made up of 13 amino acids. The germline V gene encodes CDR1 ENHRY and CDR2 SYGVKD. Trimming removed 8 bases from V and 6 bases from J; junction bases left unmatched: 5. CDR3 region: CAIDRGKAGELFF. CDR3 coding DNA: TGTGCCATCGACAGGGGTAAAGCCGGGGAGCTGTTTTTT.

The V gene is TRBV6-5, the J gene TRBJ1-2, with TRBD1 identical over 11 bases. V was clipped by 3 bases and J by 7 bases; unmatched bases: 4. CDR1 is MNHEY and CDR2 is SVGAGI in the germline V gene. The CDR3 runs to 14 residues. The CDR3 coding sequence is TGTGCCAGCAGTTATCGGACAGGGGGCCTTGGCTACACCTTC. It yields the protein CASSYRTGGLGYTF.

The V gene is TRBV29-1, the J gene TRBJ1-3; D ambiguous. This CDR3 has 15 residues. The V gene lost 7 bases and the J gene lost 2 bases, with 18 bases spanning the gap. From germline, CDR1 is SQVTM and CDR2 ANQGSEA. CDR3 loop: CSGGNGRGPGNTIYF. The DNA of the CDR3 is TGCAGCGGTGGCAATGGGAGAGGGCCTGGAAACACCATATATTTT.

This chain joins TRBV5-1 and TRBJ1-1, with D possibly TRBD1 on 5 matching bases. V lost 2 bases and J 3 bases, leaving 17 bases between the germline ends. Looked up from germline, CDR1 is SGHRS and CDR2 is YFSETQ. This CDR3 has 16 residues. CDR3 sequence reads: CASSFGQSGVHTEAFF. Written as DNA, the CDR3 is TGCGCCAGCAGCTTTGGACAATCGGGAGTTCACACTGAAGCTTTCTTT.

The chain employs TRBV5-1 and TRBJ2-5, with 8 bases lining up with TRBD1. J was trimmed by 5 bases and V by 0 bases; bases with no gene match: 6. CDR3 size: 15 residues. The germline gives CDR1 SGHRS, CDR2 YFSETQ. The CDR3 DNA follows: TGCGCCAGCAGCTTGGCGACAGGGGATCTGGAGACCCAGTACTTC. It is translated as CASSLATGDLETQYF.

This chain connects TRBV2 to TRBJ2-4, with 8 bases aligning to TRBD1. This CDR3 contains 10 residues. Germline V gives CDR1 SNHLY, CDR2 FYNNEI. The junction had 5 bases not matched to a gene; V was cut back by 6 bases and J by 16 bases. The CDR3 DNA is TGTGCCAGCAGGGACAGGGTGCTATACTTC. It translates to CASRDRVLYF. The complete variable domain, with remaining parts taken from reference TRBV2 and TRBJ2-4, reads EPEVTQTPSHQVTQMGQEVILRCVPISNHLYFYWYRQILGQKVEFLVSFYNNEISEKSEIFDDQFSVERPDGSNFTLKIRSTKLEDSAMYFCASRDRVLYFGAGTRLSVL.

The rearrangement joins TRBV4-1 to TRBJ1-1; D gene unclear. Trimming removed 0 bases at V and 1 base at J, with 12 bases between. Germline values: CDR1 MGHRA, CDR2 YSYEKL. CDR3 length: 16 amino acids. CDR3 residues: CASSQDKAGPNTEAFF. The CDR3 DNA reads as TGCGCCAGCAGCCAAGATAAGGCAGGTCCGAACACTGAAGCTTTCTTT.

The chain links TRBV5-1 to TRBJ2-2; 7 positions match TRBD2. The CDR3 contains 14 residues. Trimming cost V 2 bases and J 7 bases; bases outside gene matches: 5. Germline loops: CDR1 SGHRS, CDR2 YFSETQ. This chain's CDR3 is CASSFRREHGELFF. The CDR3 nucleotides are TGCGCCAGCAGCTTCCGGCGGGAGCACGGGGAGCTGTTTTTT.

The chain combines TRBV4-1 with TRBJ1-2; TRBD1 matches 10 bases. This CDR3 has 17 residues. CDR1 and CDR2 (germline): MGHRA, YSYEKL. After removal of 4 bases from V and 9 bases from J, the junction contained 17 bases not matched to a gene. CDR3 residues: CASSLLGQGETMLRYTF. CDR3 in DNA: TGCGCCAGCAGCCTACTCGGACAGGGGGAGACTATGTTACGCTACACCTTC.

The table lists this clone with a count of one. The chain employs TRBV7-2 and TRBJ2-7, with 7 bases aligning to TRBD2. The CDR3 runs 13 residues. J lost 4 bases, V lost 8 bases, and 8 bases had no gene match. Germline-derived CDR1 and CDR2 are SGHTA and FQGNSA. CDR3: CASGAAGRYEQYF. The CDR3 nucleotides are TGTGCCAGCGGTGCAGCGGGAAGGTACGAGCAGTACTTC.

The CDR3 nucleotides are TGTGCCTGGAGTGGGGCAGGGGCGAGGGAGACCCAGTACTTC. It specifies CAWSGAGARETQYF. This chain links TRBV30 with TRBJ2-5, with D perhaps matching TRBD1 (6 bases). The CDR3 runs 14 residues. The V end lost 1 base, the J end lost 5 bases, and 14 bases lay between the germline ends. The germline V gene has CDR1 GTSNPN and CDR2 SVGIG (reference sequence).

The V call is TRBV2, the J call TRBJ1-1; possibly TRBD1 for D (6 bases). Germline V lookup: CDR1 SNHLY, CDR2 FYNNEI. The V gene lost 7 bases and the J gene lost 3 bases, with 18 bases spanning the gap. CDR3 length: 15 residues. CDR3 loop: CASTKSEGGYTEAFF. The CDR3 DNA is TGTGCCAGCACCAAGTCAGAGGGGGGGTACACTGAAGCTTTCTTT. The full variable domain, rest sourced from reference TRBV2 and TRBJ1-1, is EPEVTQTPSHQVTQMGQEVILRCVPISNHLYFYWYRQILGQKVEFLVSFYNNEISEKSEIFDDQFSVERPDGSNFTLKIRSTKLEDSAMYFCASTKSEGGYTEAFFGQGTRLTVV.